The following is a T cell receptor beta chain sequence with its context. Germline values: CDR1 MDHEN, CDR2 SYDVKM. The CDR3 is 14 amino acids. This sample was included in a study of blood T cells in healthy people across ages. A sample-barcoded 5' primer and a J-beta primer mix were used in a second PCR of roughly 7 to 11 cycles. Every molecule of cDNA carried a tag from a template-switch adaptor with 12 random nucleotides. MiXCR, run by TCRdb on the 5' RACE reads, gives a single entry per CDR3 protein. Among 790,000 or so distinct CDR3 sequences listed, about 47% were seen once. The receptor was isolated from a man older than 75 in good health. The sequencing sample was made of blood. The genes are TRBV28 and TRBJ2-4, with 9 bases fitting TRBD1. Gene TRBJ2-7 matches the end of the DNA better, so the J call may be wrong. The CDR3: CASSLGTGMREQYF. CDR3 bases: TGTGCCAGCAGTTTAGGGACAGGGATGCGCGAGCAGTACTTC.